The source of this T cell receptor (beta chain) is a study of shared clonotypes between healthy human individuals. Study at large: CD4 naive and CD4 memory each took three plates per donor, while CD8 naive took two and CD8 memory one.

Study-wide findings and caveats: An expected dependence of interdonor clonotype sharing on sequencing depth was noted.

Remarks on this clone: Its target is not known.

The protocol was immunoSEQ multiplex PCR, while the TCRdb copy is restricted to in-frame clones and leaves out a portion. The data hold 850,000 to 1,200,000 clones, with about 77% observed a single time. CDR3 length equals 16 residues. The germline V gene encodes CDR1 SGHKS and CDR2 YYEKEE (reference sequence). V shed 0 bases and J 0 bases; nucleotides not matched to a gene: 3. This TCR derives from a man between 18 and 35 years old in good health. The material sequenced was memory CD4+ T cells sorted from blood. Subset indicated: CD45RA-negative fraction. The V call is TRBV5-5, the J call TRBJ2-7; 10 bases match TRBD2. Here the CDR3 DNA reads TGTGCCAGCAGCTTGGTGGCTAGCGGGGGCTCCTACGAGCAGTACTTC. This encodes CASSLVASGGSYEQYF.